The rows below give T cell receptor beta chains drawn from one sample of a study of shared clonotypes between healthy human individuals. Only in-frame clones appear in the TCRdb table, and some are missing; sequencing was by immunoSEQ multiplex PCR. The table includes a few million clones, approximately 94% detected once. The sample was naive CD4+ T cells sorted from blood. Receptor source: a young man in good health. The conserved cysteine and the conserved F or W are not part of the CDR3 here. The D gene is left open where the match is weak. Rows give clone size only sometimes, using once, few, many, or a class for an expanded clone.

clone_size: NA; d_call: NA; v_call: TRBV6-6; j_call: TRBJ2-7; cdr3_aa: ASSDLRKITSYEQY
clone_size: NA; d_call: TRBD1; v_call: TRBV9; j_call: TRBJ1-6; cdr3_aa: ASTEGTGRSPLH
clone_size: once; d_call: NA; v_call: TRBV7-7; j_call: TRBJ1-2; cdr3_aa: ASSLGHREAEGYT
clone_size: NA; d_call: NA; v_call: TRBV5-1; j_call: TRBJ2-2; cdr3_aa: ASSSQGTGELF
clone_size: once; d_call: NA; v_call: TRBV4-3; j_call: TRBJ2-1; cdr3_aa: ASSQDAPPGDNEQF
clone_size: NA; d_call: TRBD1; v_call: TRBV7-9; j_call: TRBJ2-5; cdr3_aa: ASSSGTDEKETQY
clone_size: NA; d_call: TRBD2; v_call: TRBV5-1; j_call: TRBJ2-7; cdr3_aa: ASSFERGVYEQY
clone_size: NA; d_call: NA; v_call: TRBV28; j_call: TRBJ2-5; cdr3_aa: ASRFGGQETQY
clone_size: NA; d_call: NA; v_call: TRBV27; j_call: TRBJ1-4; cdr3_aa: ARRPPTGENEKLF
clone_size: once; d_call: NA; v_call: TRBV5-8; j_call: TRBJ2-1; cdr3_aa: ASSPQPGVYNEQF
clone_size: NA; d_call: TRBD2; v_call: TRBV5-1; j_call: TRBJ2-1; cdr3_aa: ASSLALAGDNEQF
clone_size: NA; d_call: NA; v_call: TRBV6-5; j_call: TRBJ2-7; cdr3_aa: ASSYTTSLREQY
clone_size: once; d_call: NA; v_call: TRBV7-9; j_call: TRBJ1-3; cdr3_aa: ASSLATSNTIY
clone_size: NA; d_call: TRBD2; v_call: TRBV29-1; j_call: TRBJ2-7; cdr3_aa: SGGGGIGAYEQY
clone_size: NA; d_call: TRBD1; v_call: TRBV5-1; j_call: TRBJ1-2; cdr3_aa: ASRLTGSGDYT
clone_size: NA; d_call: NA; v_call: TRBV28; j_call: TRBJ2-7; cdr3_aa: ASSSDSLGSYEQY
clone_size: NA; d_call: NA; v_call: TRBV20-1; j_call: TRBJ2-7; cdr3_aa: SATSRGEQY
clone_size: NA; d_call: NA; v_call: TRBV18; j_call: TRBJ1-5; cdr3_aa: ASSPKPHPGGWGNQPQH
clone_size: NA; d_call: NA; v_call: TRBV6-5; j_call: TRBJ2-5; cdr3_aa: ASTRGRDQETQY
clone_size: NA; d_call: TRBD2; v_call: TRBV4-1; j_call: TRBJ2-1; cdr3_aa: ASSQGTSGGITYNEQF
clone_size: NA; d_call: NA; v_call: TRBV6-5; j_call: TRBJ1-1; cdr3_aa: ASSYRRMNTEAF
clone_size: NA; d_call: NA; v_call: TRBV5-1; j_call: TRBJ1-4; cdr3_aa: ASSLGTAATNEKLF
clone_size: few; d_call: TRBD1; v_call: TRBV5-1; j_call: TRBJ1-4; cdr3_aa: ASSRGQGTTNEKLF
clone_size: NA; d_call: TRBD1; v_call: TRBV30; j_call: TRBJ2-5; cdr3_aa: AWSPQGSGTQY
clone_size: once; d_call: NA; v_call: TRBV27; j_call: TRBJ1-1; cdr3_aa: ASGHTEAF
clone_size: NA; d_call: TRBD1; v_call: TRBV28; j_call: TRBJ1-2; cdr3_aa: ASRGGATGNPYYGYT
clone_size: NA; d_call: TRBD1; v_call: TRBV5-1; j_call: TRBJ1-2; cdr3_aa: ASSLDLTGGAGGYT
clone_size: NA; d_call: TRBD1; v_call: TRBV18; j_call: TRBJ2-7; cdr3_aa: ASSPRQGEVNEQY
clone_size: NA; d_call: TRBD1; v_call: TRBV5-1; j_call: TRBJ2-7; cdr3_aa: ASSLRTGFSYEQY
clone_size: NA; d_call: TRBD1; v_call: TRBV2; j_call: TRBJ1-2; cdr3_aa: ASSEFVDRINYGYT
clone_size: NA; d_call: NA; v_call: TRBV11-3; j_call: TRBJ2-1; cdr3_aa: ASSLPWLAFNEQF
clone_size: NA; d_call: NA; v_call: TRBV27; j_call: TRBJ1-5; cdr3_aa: ASSLSKGGNQPQH
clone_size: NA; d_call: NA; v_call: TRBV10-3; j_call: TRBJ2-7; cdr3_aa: ATHKPGAYEQY
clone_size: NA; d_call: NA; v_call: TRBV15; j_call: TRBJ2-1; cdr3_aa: ATSRLALTEQF
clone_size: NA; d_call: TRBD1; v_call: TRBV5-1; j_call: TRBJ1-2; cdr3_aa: ASSLDDRVGGYT
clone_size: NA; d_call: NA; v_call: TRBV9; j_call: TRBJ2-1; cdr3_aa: ASSVEVGGKQF
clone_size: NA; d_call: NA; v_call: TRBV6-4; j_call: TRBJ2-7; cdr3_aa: ASSEWGASYEQY
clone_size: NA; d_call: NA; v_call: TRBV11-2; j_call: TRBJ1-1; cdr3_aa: ASSLDPARLEAF
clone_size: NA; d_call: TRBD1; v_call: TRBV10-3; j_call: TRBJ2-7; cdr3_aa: AISADRVGEQY
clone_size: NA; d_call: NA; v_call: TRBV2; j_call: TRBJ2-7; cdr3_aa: ASCKQGSYEQY
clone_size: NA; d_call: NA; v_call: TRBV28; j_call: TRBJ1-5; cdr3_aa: ASSPDYSNQPQH
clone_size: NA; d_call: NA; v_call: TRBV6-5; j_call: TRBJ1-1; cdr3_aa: ASSRLTNTEAF
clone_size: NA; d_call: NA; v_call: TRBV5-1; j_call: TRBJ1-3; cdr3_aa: ASSLDGQEQSGNTIY
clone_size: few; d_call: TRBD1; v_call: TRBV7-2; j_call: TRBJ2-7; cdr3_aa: ASSPGQGSGEQY
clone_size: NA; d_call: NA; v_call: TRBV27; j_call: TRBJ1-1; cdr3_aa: ASSLYRASVTEAF
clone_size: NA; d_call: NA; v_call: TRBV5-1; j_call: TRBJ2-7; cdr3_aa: ASSLGTGAYEQY
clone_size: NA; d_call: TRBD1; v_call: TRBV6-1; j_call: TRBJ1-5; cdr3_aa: ASSEPGGPRPQH
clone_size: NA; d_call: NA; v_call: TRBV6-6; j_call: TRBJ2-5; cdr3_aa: ASSPWTNQETQY
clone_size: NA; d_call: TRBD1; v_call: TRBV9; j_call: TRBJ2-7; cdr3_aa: ASSPGTGNYEQY
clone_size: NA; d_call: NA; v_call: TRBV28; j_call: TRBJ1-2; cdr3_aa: ASSSEPDGYT
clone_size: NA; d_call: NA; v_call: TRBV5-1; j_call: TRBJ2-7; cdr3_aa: ASSLEAAKSDEQY
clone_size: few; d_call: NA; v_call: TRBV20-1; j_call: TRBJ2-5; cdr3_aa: SARGETQY
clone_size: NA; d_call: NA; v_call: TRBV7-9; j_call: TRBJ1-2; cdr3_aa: ASSSRWTEGYT
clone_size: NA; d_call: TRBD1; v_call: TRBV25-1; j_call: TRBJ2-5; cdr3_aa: ASSETGGFETQY
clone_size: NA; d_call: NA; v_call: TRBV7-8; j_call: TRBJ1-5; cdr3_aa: ASSSSGVGGGNQPQH
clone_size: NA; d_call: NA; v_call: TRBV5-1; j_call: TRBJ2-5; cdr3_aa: ASRGGTGLLETQY
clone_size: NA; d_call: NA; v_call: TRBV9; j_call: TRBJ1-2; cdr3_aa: ASSVEFDFYGYT
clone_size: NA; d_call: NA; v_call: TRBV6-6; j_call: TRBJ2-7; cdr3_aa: ASSSSNPYEQY